Shown below are 30 T cell receptor beta chains from a single sample sequenced in a study of TIL therapy for anti-PD-1-resistant metastatic lung cancer. This was the immunoSEQ v3 assay. TCRdb's copy holds only in-frame clones and misses some; the assay was immunoSEQ multiplex PCR. The sample carries fewer than 30,000 clones, approximately 57% recorded once. Specified time point: pre-treatment sample, taken before nivolumab and TIL therapy. Pleural nodules or supraclavicular lymph nodes made up most of the excised metastases sampled. Specimen: tumor tissue, collected at baseline. The receptors here all came from a woman aged 30 to 85 with non-small cell lung cancer.

The V and J genes are TRBV27 and TRBJ2-7; D remains ambiguous. The CDR3 contains 12 residues. Germline assignment: CDR1 MNHEY and CDR2 SMNVEV (reference sequence). Trimming cost V 10 bases and J 2 bases, with 12 bases left between them. The CDR3: CAKTDVPYEQYF. In DNA form, the CDR3 reads TGTGCCAAAACCGACGTACCCTACGAGCAGTACTTC.

V usage is TRBV15 and J usage is TRBJ2-2; D uncertain. The CDR3 covers 13 residues. V lost 1 base and J lost 4, with 4 bases in between. Germline assignment: CDR1 LNHNV and CDR2 YYDKDF (reference sequence). CDR3 in amino acids: CATSRGGTGELFF. The CDR3 DNA reads TGTGCCACCAGCAGAGGAGGCACCGGGGAGCTGTTTTTT.

The sample holds one count of this clone. The rearrangement joins TRBV7-2 to TRBJ1-5, with a tentative D call TRBD1 (5 bases). Trimming stripped 1 base from V and 9 bases from J, with 10 bases between. This CDR3 comprises 13 residues. Germline lookup yields CDR1 SGHTA and CDR2 FQGNSA. The CDR3 protein is CASSLDGTGPQHF. The DNA for the CDR3 is TGTGCCAGCAGCTTAGACGGGACTGGGCCCCAGCATTTT.

This clone was seen a few times. The chain employs TRBV7-2 and TRBJ1-5; a weak D match, TRBD1 (6 bases). This CDR3 comprises 14 residues. Per germline, CDR1 SGHTA and CDR2 FQGNSA. V was clipped by 3 bases and J by 1 base, with 7 bases between them. CDR3 sequence reads: CASSLDSSNQPQHF. CDR3 in DNA: TGTGCCAGCAGCTTGGACAGCAGCAATCAGCCCCAGCATTTT.

This clone came up a few times. CDR3 coding DNA: TGTGCCACAAACAGGGAGGGCACCGGGGAGCTGTTTTTT. It codes for CATNREGTGELFF. This sequence joins TRBV9 and TRBJ2-2, with D perhaps matching TRBD2 (7 bases). Germline V gene data show CDR1 as SGDLS and CDR2 as YYNGEE. The length of the CDR3 is 13 residues. Trimming left V 9 bases short and J 4 bases short, with 13 bases between.

This clone has more than one count but fewer than ten. V is TRBV28 and J is TRBJ1-1; 8 bases align to TRBD1. CDR1 and CDR2 from the germline V gene are MDHEN and SYDVKM. Trimming at V came to 3 bases and at J to 7 bases, leaving 7 bases not matched to a gene. This CDR3 comprises 14 residues. CDR3 in amino acids: CASSLTDRAGEAFF. The CDR3 DNA reads as TGTGCCAGCAGTTTGACGGACAGGGCAGGTGAAGCTTTCTTT.

A few counts support this clone. The V call is TRBV25-1, the J call TRBJ1-3; no clear D. Germline V gives CDR1 MGHDK, CDR2 SYGVNS. Deletions cut 3 bases from V and 0 bases from J, with 6 bases between. This CDR3 comprises 14 residues. CDR3 in DNA: TGTGCCAGCAGTGAGGAGAGCTCTGGAAACACCATATATTTT. Its translation: CASSEESSGNTIYF.

Here the CDR3 DNA reads TGCAGTGCTAGAACGCTCTACGAGCAGTACTTC. This translates into CSARTLYEQYF. V and J are TRBV20-1 and TRBJ2-7; D ambiguous. Trimming pared 2 bases from V and 3 bases from J, leaving 5 bases between. Germline V gene sequence: CDR1 DFQATT, CDR2 SNEGSKA (reference sequence). The CDR3 has 11 residues.

The chain carries TRBV5-1 and TRBJ1-1; tentative D call: TRBD1 (6 bases). CDR1 SGHRS and CDR2 YFSETQ come from the germline V gene. The V end lost 3 bases, the J end lost 5 bases, and 14 bases lay between the germline ends. The CDR3 is 14 residues long. Written as DNA, the CDR3 is TGCGCCAGCAGCTCTGGACAGCTCGGGACTGAAGCTTTCTTT. Its translation is CASSSGQLGTEAFF. Full variable domain (rest looked up from reference TRBV5-1 and TRBJ1-1): KAGVTQTPRYLIKTRGQQVTLSCSPISGHRSVSWYQQTPGQGLQFLFEYFSETQRNKGNFPGRFSGRQFSNSRSEMNVSTLELGDSALYLCASSSGQLGTEAFFGQGTRLTVV.

The DNA for the CDR3 is TGTGCCAGCAGTTATCGGACAGGGGCCGACTACGAGCAGTACTTC. Its translation: CASSYRTGADYEQYF. This rearrangement joins TRBV6-6 to TRBJ2-7; TRBD1 matches at 9 bases. Per the germline V gene, CDR1 is MNHNY and CDR2 is SVGAGI (reference sequence). The CDR3 has 15 amino acids. With 3 bases clipped from V and 3 bases from J, the junction kept 6 bases outside the gene matches.

This chain uses TRBV2 with TRBJ2-5; D is unclear. Trimming took 3 bases from V and 4 from J, leaving 15 bases between them. The germline gives CDR1 SNHLY, CDR2 FYNNEI. CDR3 size: 15 residues. The CDR3 region is CASSDGFMMRETQYF. The CDR3 coding sequence is TGTGCCAGCAGTGACGGTTTTATGATGCGAGAGACCCAGTACTTC.

The gene calls are TRBV18 and TRBJ1-5; D not certain. Looked up from germline, CDR1 is KGHSH and CDR2 is LQKENI. There are 14 residues in the CDR3. The ends were cut back, 3 bases at V and 6 bases at J, with 12 bases in the middle. CDR3 in amino acids: CASSPDGSGQPQHF. CDR3 DNA: TGTGCCAGCTCACCGGACGGCTCTGGTCAGCCCCAGCATTTT. The whole variable domain, remainder taken from reference TRBV18 and TRBJ1-5, is NAGVMQNPRHLVRRRGQEARLRCSPMKGHSHVYWYRQLPEEGLKFMVYLQKENIIDESGMPKERFSAEFPKEGPSILRIQQVVRGDSAAYFCASSPDGSGQPQHFGDGTRLSIL.

In its sample, this clone was seen a few times. V usage is TRBV19 and J usage is TRBJ1-3; 7 nucleotides match TRBD1. Trimming removed 4 bases from V and 4 bases from J; junction bases left unmatched: 7. Per germline, CDR1 LNHDA and CDR2 SQIVND (reference sequence). The CDR3 contains 15 residues. This CDR3 is CASSTTTGPGNTIYF. CDR3 in DNA: TGTGCCAGTAGTACCACGACAGGGCCCGGAAACACCATATATTTT.

In its sample, this clone was seen a few times. J is TRBJ1-1 and V is TRBV30; TRBD1 matches at 7 bases. CDR1 is GTSNPN and CDR2 is SVGIG in the germline V gene (reference sequence). V was clipped by 4 bases and J by 10 bases; unmatched bases: 3. The CDR3 length is 10 residues. CDR3 loop: CAWTGGRAFF. The CDR3 DNA follows: TGTGCCTGGACAGGGGGTAGAGCTTTCTTT.

This clone has a single count. The rearrangement joins TRBV6-6 to TRBJ2-7; TRBD2 matches 10 bases. The CDR3 extends over 15 amino acids. Trimming cost V 6 bases and J 3 bases; bases outside gene matches: 8. The germline CDR1 and CDR2 sequences are MNHNY and SVGAGI (reference sequence). This CDR3 is CASSPSGSKNYEQYF. CDR3 nucleotide sequence: TGTGCCAGCAGCCCTAGCGGGAGTAAAAACTACGAGCAGTACTTC.

This clone was found a few times. This chain links TRBV5-1 with TRBJ2-2; a weak D match, TRBD2 (6 bases). CDR1 and CDR2 (germline): SGHRS, YFSETQ. The CDR3 has 14 residues. V lost 4 bases to trimming and J lost 3 bases, with 10 bases between them. The CDR3 nucleotides are TGCGCCAGCAGCGGAGGGCCGGACACCGGGGAGCTGTTTTTT. Translating gives CASSGGPDTGELFF.

The CDR3 DNA sequence: TGTGCCAGCAGTTCGTATCCAAGGACAGGGGGGGATGGCTACACCTTC. It encodes CASSSYPRTGGDGYTF. The chain is built from TRBV27 and TRBJ1-2; 10 bases are shared with TRBD1. The junction had 11 bases not matched to a gene; V was cut back by 4 bases and J by 6 bases. The CDR3 loop spans 16 amino acids. Germline V gene sequence: CDR1 MNHEY, CDR2 SMNVEV (reference sequence).

This chain joins TRBV7-2 and TRBJ1-1, with TRBD1 as a possible D gene (5 bases). The CDR3 extends over 15 amino acids. Germline V lookup: CDR1 SGHTA, CDR2 FQGNSA. The V end was cut by 1 base, the J end by 3 bases, with 12 bases between. The CDR3 loop reads CASSLGPGPYTEAFF. In DNA form, the CDR3 reads TGTGCCAGCAGCTTAGGTCCGGGGCCATACACTGAAGCTTTCTTT.

The rearrangement joins TRBV12-5 to TRBJ1-1; TRBD1 is a possible D gene (6 bases). The V end lost 1 base, the J end lost 1 base, and 10 bases lay between the germline ends. CDR1 and CDR2 (germline): LGHNT, FRNRAP. This CDR3 is 15 amino acids long. CDR3 residues: CASGLAVTGNTEAFF. In nucleotides, the CDR3 is TGTGCTAGTGGTTTGGCAGTGACAGGGAACACTGAAGCTTTCTTT.

J is TRBJ2-1 and V is TRBV19; 9 nucleotides align to TRBD1. The CDR3 loop spans 13 amino acids. V was clipped by 6 bases and J by 7 bases; unmatched bases: 4. The V gene's germline CDR1 is LNHDA and CDR2 SQIVND (reference sequence). The chain's CDR3 is CASRGTGLNEQFF. The CDR3 region has the DNA TGTGCCAGTAGGGGGACAGGGCTGAATGAGCAGTTCTTC.

This clone came up many times. The rearrangement uses TRBV27 and TRBJ1-6; 12 nucleotides agree with TRBD1. The germline gives CDR1 MNHEY, CDR2 SMNVEV (reference sequence). The trim removed 3 bases at V and 8 bases at J, leaving 2 bases unmatched. The CDR3 spans 15 residues. CDR3 in amino acids: CASSLGQGAYSPLHF. In DNA form, the CDR3 reads TGTGCCAGCAGTTTGGGACAGGGGGCTTATTCACCCCTCCACTTT.

This chain connects TRBV9 to TRBJ2-3; D is uncertain. V was shortened by 4 bases and J by 2 bases, with 14 bases between the two germline ends. The CDR3 consists of 15 residues. CDR1 is SGDLS and CDR2 is YYNGEE in the germline V gene. The CDR3 bases are TGTGCCAGCAGCCCCCATCGGTCGTCCACAGATACGCAGTATTTT. Its protein is CASSPHRSSTDTQYF.

The V call is TRBV15, the J call TRBJ1-1; the D is unclear. Deletions cut 2 bases from V and 3 bases from J, with 4 bases between. CDR1 is LNHNV and CDR2 is YYDKDF in the germline V gene (reference sequence). The CDR3 loop spans 12 amino acids. CDR3 residues: CATSRLYTEAFF. The CDR3 nucleotides are TGTGCCACCAGCAGACTTTACACTGAAGCTTTCTTT.

This clone was detected only once. The gene calls are TRBV4-1 and TRBJ1-1; D unclear. The germline V gene encodes CDR1 MGHRA and CDR2 YSYEKL. The length of the CDR3 is 15 residues. Trimming pared 2 bases from V and 1 base from J, leaving 11 bases between. CDR3 residues: CASSQTKETNTEAFF. CDR3 in DNA: TGCGCCAGCAGCCAAACGAAGGAAACGAACACTGAAGCTTTCTTT.

In regard to this clone: The germline gene is not matched at one end of the junction; a read error may be the cause. The chain joins TRBV2 to TRBJ2-1, with TRBD2 identical over 7 bases. Germline CDR1 reads SNHLY; CDR2 reads FYNNEI. This CDR3 is built from 12 residues. CDR3 bases: TGTGCCAGCACTGAACTTAGCGGGGAGCAGTTCTTC. Its protein is CASTELSGEQFF.

V and J are TRBV11-2 and TRBJ2-5; TRBD2 matches 8 bases. The CDR3 is 15 amino acids. Germline CDR1 is SGHAT and CDR2 is FQNNGV. Trimming cost V 1 base and J 3 bases; bases outside gene matches: 4. CDR3 loop: CASSLVGGEEETQYF. DNA for the CDR3: TGTGCCAGCAGCTTAGTCGGGGGGGAAGAAGAGACCCAGTACTTC.

This chain connects TRBV29-1 to TRBJ1-1; D not resolved. The CDR3 covers 12 residues. V lost 4 bases and J lost 5, with 11 bases in between. Germline lookup yields CDR1 SQVTM and CDR2 ANQGSEA. As DNA, the CDR3 is TGCAGCGTTGCCTTTCTGTATACTGAAGCTTTCTTT. This encodes CSVAFLYTEAFF.

In its sample, this clone ranks as medium-sized. The CDR3 here is CASSEGDFGNQPQHF. The CDR3 nucleotides read TGTGCCAGCAGTGAAGGGGATTTCGGCAATCAGCCCCAGCATTTT. The chain links TRBV2 to TRBJ1-5; D unresolved. The V gene lost 1 base and the J gene lost 2 bases, with 9 bases spanning the gap. The germline V gene has CDR1 SNHLY and CDR2 FYNNEI. The CDR3 runs 15 residues.

The CDR3 is CASRLQVSYEQYF. For the CDR3, the DNA is TGCGCCAGCAGGCTACAGGTTTCCTACGAGCAGTACTTC. This sequence joins TRBV5-1 and TRBJ2-7, with D tentatively TRBD1 (5 bases). V lost 5 bases to trimming and J lost 1 base, with 10 bases between them. Germline V gene lookup returns CDR1 SGHRS and CDR2 YFSETQ. The CDR3 is 13 residues long.

This clone was seen once. The J gene is TRBJ2-2, the V gene TRBV7-2; no clear D gene. V gave up 1 base and J gave up 0 bases, with 3 bases separating them. The CDR3 spans 14 residues. CDR1 is SGHTA, CDR2 FQGNSA, per germline. CDR3 sequence reads: CASSLESNTGELFF. The CDR3 coding sequence is TGTGCCAGCAGCTTAGAGTCGAACACCGGGGAGCTGTTTTTT.